This TCR beta chain was sequenced for a study of blood T cell repertoires in COVID-19. Study information: COVID-19 samples, acute and convalescent, were from the United States, Italy and Spain. In each case, the material was cDNA or gDNA derived from T cells, B-cell-depleted T cells, or PBMCs.

This CDR3 comprises 19 residues. The trim removed 3 bases at V and 2 bases at J, leaving 14 bases unmatched. The germline CDR1 and CDR2 sequences are SNHLY and FYNNEI. Methods used by the authors: Reference gene primer amplification gave estimated nucleated cell counts. Produced via immunoSEQ multiplex PCR; TCRdb's table is partial and in-frame only. Clonal size and the V and J genes are those of that table, whereas D and trimming came from the DNA. The table shows 250,000 to 350,000 clones, with around 90% occurring only once. The Seattle patients joined while their infection was active and were tracked longitudinally afterward.

The TCR comes from a woman aged 25 to 39 with COVID-19, enrolled during active disease. Sequencing was performed on peripheral blood. The gene calls are TRBV2 and TRBJ2-1; 9 positions agree with TRBD2. CDR3 DNA sequence: TGTGCCAGCAGTGATATTTTAGGGGAGCTAGCGGGAACCTACAATGAGCAGTTCTTC. Protein product: CASSDILGELAGTYNEQFF.